This T cell receptor (beta chain) was sequenced during a study of T-cell memory formation after mild COVID-19. Points from the study as a whole: Second-wave clones that peaked on day 37 lacked confirmed SARS-CoV-2 specificity. Largely, contracting CD4+ clones fell within CM and EM, and contracting CD8+ clones within EMRA. Some clones that responded turned up in pre-infection memory, which suggests that cross-reactive memory joined in.

Germline V gene data show CDR1 as LNHDA and CDR2 as SQIVND (reference sequence). The CDR3 has 14 residues. V was trimmed by 6 bases and J by 0 bases, leaving 11 bases between them. Using constant-segment primers, 5'RACE produced TCR alpha and TCR beta cDNA libraries carrying sample barcodes and UMIs. In TCRdb, the 5' RACE reads were re-called with MiXCR into one record per CDR3 protein. The data show approximately 150,000 distinct CDR3 sequences, roughly 15% seen once. Comment on this clonotype: Antigen: not known.

The sequence derives from an adult woman who had mild COVID-19 (a few samples of this study predate the infection). Cell type and time point are not known. This chain uses TRBV19 with TRBJ1-2; possible D gene TRBD1, 5 bases. The sequencing sample was made of PBMCs or a T cell subset sorted from them (not recorded which). Written as DNA, the CDR3 is TGTGCCAGTAGAGGGGCAGGAGCTAACTATGGCTACACCTTC. Protein: CASRGAGANYGYTF.